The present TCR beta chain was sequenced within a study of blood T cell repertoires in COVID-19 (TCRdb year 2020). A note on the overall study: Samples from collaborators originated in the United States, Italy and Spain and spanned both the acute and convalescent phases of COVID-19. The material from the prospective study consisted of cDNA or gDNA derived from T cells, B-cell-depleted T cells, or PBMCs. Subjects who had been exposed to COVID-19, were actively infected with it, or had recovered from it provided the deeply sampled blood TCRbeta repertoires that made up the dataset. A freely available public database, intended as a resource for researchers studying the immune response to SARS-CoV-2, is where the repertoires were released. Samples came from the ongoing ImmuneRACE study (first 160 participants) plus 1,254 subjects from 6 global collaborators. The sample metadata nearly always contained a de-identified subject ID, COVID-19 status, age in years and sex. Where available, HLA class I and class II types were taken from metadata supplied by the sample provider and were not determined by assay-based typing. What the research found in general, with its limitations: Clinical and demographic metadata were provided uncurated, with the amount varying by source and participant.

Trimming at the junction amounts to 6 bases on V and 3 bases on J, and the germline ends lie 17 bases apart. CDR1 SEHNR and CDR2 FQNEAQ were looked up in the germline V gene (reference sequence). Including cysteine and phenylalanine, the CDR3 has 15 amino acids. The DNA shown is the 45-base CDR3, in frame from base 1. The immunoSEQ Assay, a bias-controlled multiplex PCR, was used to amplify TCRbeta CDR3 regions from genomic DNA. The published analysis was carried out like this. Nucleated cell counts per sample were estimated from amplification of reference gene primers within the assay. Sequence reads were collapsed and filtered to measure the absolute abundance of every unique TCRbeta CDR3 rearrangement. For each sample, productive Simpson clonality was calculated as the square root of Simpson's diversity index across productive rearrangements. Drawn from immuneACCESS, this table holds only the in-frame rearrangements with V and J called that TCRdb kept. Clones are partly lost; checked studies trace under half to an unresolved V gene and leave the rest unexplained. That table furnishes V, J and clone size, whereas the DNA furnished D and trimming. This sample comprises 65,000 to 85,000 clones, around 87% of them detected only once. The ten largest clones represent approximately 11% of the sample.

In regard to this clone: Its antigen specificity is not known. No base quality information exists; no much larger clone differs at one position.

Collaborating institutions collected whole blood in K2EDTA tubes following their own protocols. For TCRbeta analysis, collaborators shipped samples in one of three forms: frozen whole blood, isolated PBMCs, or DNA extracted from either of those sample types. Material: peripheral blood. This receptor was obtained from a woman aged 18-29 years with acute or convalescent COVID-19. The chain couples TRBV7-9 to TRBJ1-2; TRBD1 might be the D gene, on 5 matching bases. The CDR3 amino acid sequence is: CASRPLGGKDYGYTF. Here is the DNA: TGTGCCAGCAGACCCCTCGGGGGGAAGGACTATGGCTACACCTTC.